Shown below are 28 T cell receptor beta chains from a single sample sequenced in a study of beta chain features in type 1 diabetes. The sequenced template was cDNA made from the entire isolated RNA. TCRdb's copy holds only in-frame clones and misses some; the assay was immunoSEQ multiplex PCR. Here the sample spans approximately 160,000 clones, about 7.3% being singletons. Specimen: central memory CD4+ T cells from blood. These receptor sequences come from a man aged 18 to 30 in good health.

This clone was detected only a few times. This rearrangement joins TRBV6-1 to TRBJ1-4; D uncertain. V was pared by 3 bases and J by 7 bases, with 12 bases between. Germline lookup yields CDR1 MNHNS and CDR2 SASEGT. This CDR3 comprises 14 residues. CDR3 in amino acids: CASSETPVGEKLFF. The CDR3 DNA reads as TGTGCCAGCAGTGAGACACCCGTCGGTGAAAAACTGTTTTTT.

The V gene is TRBV5-1, the J gene TRBJ1-1; 10 bases agree with TRBD1. The CDR3 loop spans 16 amino acids. Germline trimming cut 4 bases from V and 0 bases from J; bases unmatched to any gene: 6. The germline V gene has CDR1 SGHRS and CDR2 YFSETQ. The CDR3 DNA sequence: TGCGCCAGCAGCCCCTCGGGACAGGGGTTGAACACTGAAGCTTTCTTT. Translating gives CASSPSGQGLNTEAFF.

A few counts support this clone. This rearrangement joins TRBV6-1 to TRBJ2-4; D possibly corresponds to TRBD2 (5 bases). The V gene lost 8 bases and the J gene lost 2 bases, with 10 bases spanning the gap. Per the germline V gene, CDR1 is MNHNS and CDR2 is SASEGT. The CDR3 is 13 amino acids. The CDR3 DNA reads TGTGCCAGCCAGGCCGGGACCAAAAACATTCAGTACTTC. Translation: CASQAGTKNIQYF.

The V call is TRBV28, the J call TRBJ2-5, with D perhaps matching TRBD1 (6 bases). The CDR3 covers 14 residues. Looked up from germline, CDR1 is MDHEN and CDR2 is SYDVKM. The V end lost 6 bases, the J end lost 4 bases, and 15 bases lay between the germline ends. The CDR3 here is CASSTTGGGETQYF. The DNA of the CDR3 is TGTGCCAGCAGCACGACAGGTGGGGGAGAGACCCAGTACTTC.

Ten or more counts support this clone. The gene calls are TRBV30 and TRBJ2-7; 12 nucleotides align to TRBD1. CDR1 GTSNPN and CDR2 SVGIG come from the germline V gene (reference sequence). V shed 3 bases, J shed 5 bases, and the junction held 5 bases outside the gene matches. The CDR3 consists of 14 residues. DNA of the CDR3: TGTGCCTGGAGGGGGACAGGGGGCTTGAACGAGCAGTACTTC. As protein: CAWRGTGGLNEQYF.

This clone was seen repeatedly, ten times or more. The V gene is TRBV5-4, the J gene TRBJ1-2; 8 bases are shared with TRBD1. Trimming removed 6 bases from V and 8 bases from J; junction bases left unmatched: 9. The CDR3 length is 13 residues. Germline V gene data show CDR1 as SGHNT and CDR2 as YYREEE (reference sequence). The CDR3: CASTGQATGGYTF. The CDR3 DNA is TGTGCCAGCACGGGACAGGCCACGGGGGGCTACACCTTC.

This clone turned up a few times. J is TRBJ1-1 and V is TRBV6-5, with D unclear. The CDR3 extends over 15 amino acids. Per the germline V gene, CDR1 is MNHEY and CDR2 is SVGAGI. The germline V and J ends were trimmed by 0 bases and 1 base, with 9 bases remaining between them. The CDR3 DNA is TGTGCCAGCAGTTACTCGGCCAGTCGGAACACTGAAGCTTTCTTT. Translated, it gives CASSYSASRNTEAFF.

J is TRBJ2-3 and V is TRBV5-1; D uncertain. In germline, CDR1 is SGHRS, CDR2 YFSETQ. Trimming removed 0 bases at V and 0 bases at J, with 5 bases between. This CDR3 has 14 amino acids. DNA for the CDR3: TGCGCCAGCAGCTTGGTGGGCAGCACAGATACGCAGTATTTT. This translates into CASSLVGSTDTQYF. The variable domain in full, completed from reference TRBV5-1 and TRBJ2-3, reads KAGVTQTPRYLIKTRGQQVTLSCSPISGHRSVSWYQQTPGQGLQFLFEYFSETQRNKGNFPGRFSGRQFSNSRSEMNVSTLELGDSALYLCASSLVGSTDTQYFGPGTRLTVL.

In its sample, this clone was seen a few times. The chain employs TRBV9 and TRBJ2-1; D is possibly TRBD2 (6 bases). The CDR3 runs 15 residues. Germline CDR1 reads SGDLS; CDR2 reads YYNGEE. Trimming pared 0 bases from V and 8 bases from J, leaving 15 bases between. CDR3 region: CASSVAGVVWDEQFF. The CDR3 DNA reads TGTGCCAGCAGCGTAGCGGGGGTAGTTTGGGATGAGCAGTTCTTC.

The chain couples TRBV7-9 to TRBJ2-1; unclear D gene. The V gene's germline CDR1 is SEHNR and CDR2 FQNEAQ (reference sequence). V lost 0 bases and J 3 bases, leaving 6 bases between the germline ends. The CDR3 covers 14 residues. The CDR3 protein is CASSLAADYNEQFF. The CDR3 bases are TGTGCCAGCAGCTTAGCGGCAGACTACAATGAGCAGTTCTTC.

The rearrangement links TRBV4-1 to TRBJ1-5; D possibly corresponds to TRBD1 (6 bases). The germline V gene encodes CDR1 MGHRA and CDR2 YSYEKL. CDR3 size: 16 residues. Trimming stripped 4 bases from V and 4 bases from J, with 17 bases between. CDR3 in DNA: TGCGCCAGCAGCCTAAACGCTGGACAGACAAATCAGCCCCAGCATTTT. The encoded protein is CASSLNAGQTNQPQHF.

This chain uses TRBV7-9 with TRBJ1-3, with 8 positions matching TRBD1. Looked up from germline, CDR1 is SEHNR and CDR2 is FQNEAQ (reference sequence). The CDR3 totals 15 residues. V shed 5 bases and J 2 bases; nucleotides not matched to a gene: 5. The CDR3 protein is CASSQTTGAGNTIYF. DNA of the CDR3: TGTGCCAGCAGCCAGACGACAGGGGCTGGAAACACCATATATTTT.

The gene calls are TRBV6-6 and TRBJ2-7; a weak D match, TRBD2 (5 bases). Germline loops: CDR1 MNHNY, CDR2 SVGAGI (reference sequence). The V end lost 4 bases, the J end lost 0 bases, and 10 bases lay between the germline ends. The CDR3 loop spans 14 amino acids. The chain's CDR3 is CASSWTGSSYEQYF. In DNA, the CDR3 is TGTGCCAGCAGTTGGACGGGAAGCTCCTACGAGCAGTACTTC.

This sequence joins TRBV10-3 and TRBJ2-3; 8 bases match TRBD1. The CDR3 contains 17 residues. With 0 bases clipped from V and 4 bases from J, the junction kept 9 bases outside the gene matches. Looked up from germline, CDR1 is ENHRY and CDR2 is SYGVKD. This CDR3 reads CAISESRTGPSPDTQYF. The CDR3 DNA reads as TGTGCCATCAGTGAGTCCAGGACAGGGCCATCTCCAGATACGCAGTATTTT.

This clone was observed a few times. The chain joins TRBV29-1 to TRBJ2-7; 10 positions match TRBD2. CDR3 length equals 14 residues. The germline gives CDR1 SQVTM, CDR2 ANQGSEA. The ends lost 0 bases at V and 6 bases at J; junction bases unmatched: 5. The CDR3 sequence is CSVEDRVAGGEQYF. The CDR3 DNA sequence: TGCAGCGTTGAAGATCGGGTAGCGGGAGGCGAGCAGTACTTC.

The chain uses TRBV5-1 and TRBJ2-5; TRBD2 aligns across 12 bases. CDR1 is SGHRS and CDR2 is YFSETQ in the germline V gene. CDR3 length equals 16 residues. J gave up 4 bases and V 0 bases, and 4 bases lay outside the gene matches. In DNA form, the CDR3 reads TGCGCCAGCAGCTTGGTTTTGACTAGCGGGAGAGAGACCCAGTACTTC. This codes for CASSLVLTSGRETQYF.

This chain uses TRBV2 with TRBJ2-2; 11 bases match TRBD2. The CDR3 consists of 13 residues. V lost 7 bases and J lost 6; bases outside the gene matches: 1. In germline, CDR1 is SNHLY, CDR2 FYNNEI. The CDR3 DNA sequence: TGTGCCAGCAAACTAGCGGGAGCCGGGGAGCTGTTTTTT. Translating gives CASKLAGAGELFF. Using reference TRBV2 and TRBJ2-2 for the parts outside the CDR3, the full variable domain is EPEVTQTPSHQVTQMGQEVILRCVPISNHLYFYWYRQILGQKVEFLVSFYNNEISEKSEIFDDQFSVERPDGSNFTLKIRSTKLEDSAMYFCASKLAGAGELFFGEGSRLTVL.

This clone was seen repeatedly, ten times or more. This chain links TRBV7-9 with TRBJ1-3, with 8 positions matching TRBD1. The germline CDR1 and CDR2 sequences are SEHNR and FQNEAQ (reference sequence). This CDR3 has 15 residues. Losses at the gene ends were 5 bases for V and 0 bases for J; bases not matched to a gene: 3. CDR3 in amino acids: CASSGTGFSGNTIYF. The CDR3 nucleotides are TGTGCCAGCAGCGGGACAGGATTCTCTGGAAACACCATATATTTT.

This clone has more than one count but fewer than ten. The chain uses TRBV10-3 and TRBJ2-3, with D uncertain. Trimming shortened V by 3 bases and J by 0 bases, and 10 bases separated the two germline ends. The CDR3 totals 15 residues. Per the germline V gene, CDR1 is ENHRY and CDR2 is SYGVKD. In DNA, the CDR3 is TGTGCCATCAGTGATTCAGCGCCTAGCACAGATACGCAGTATTTT. Its protein is CAISDSAPSTDTQYF.

The genes are TRBV7-3 and TRBJ2-5; D is possibly TRBD1 (5 bases). This CDR3 is 14 amino acids long. V lost 5 bases to trimming and J lost 5 bases, with 15 bases between them. Per the germline V gene, CDR1 is SGHTA and CDR2 is FQGTGA. This chain's CDR3 is CASSRRQGRETQYF. The CDR3 coding sequence is TGTGCCAGCAGCCGACGGCAGGGAAGGGAGACCCAGTACTTC.

V is TRBV2 and J is TRBJ2-7; 8 nucleotides line up with TRBD2. CDR1 is SNHLY, CDR2 FYNNEI, per germline. V lost 6 bases, J lost 7 bases, and 17 bases stayed unmatched. The CDR3 runs 16 residues. CDR3: CASSSKWLAGRFEQYF. In DNA, the CDR3 is TGTGCCAGCAGCTCAAAGTGGCTAGCGGGTCGATTTGAGCAGTACTTC.

This clone was found a few times. In DNA form, the CDR3 reads TGTGCTAGTGGTTTGGGAGGGACAGAAGCTTTCTTT. It is translated as CASGLGGTEAFF. The V call is TRBV12-5, the J call TRBJ1-1, with a tentative D call TRBD1 (6 bases). CDR3 size: 12 residues. V shed 1 base and J shed 8 bases, with 8 bases lying between them. Germline V CDR1 and CDR2: LGHNT, FRNRAP. The full variable domain, rest sourced from reference TRBV12-5 and TRBJ1-1, is DARVTQTPRHKVTEMGQEVTMRCQPILGHNTVFWYRQTMMQGLELLAYFRNRAPLDDSGMPKDRFSAEMPDATLATLKIQPSEPRDSAVYFCASGLGGTEAFFGQGTRLTVV.

This clone was observed a handful of times. This chain joins TRBV2 and TRBJ1-1; D is unresolved. The CDR3 has 13 amino acids. V lost 9 bases and J lost 6, with 17 bases in between. Germline CDR1 SNHLY, CDR2 FYNNEI. The CDR3 loop reads CASNTRVAAEAFF. The CDR3 DNA reads TGTGCCAGTAACACGAGGGTTGCCGCTGAAGCTTTCTTT. Full variable domain (remainder filled in from reference TRBV2 and TRBJ1-1): EPEVTQTPSHQVTQMGQEVILRCVPISNHLYFYWYRQILGQKVEFLVSFYNNEISEKSEIFDDQFSVERPDGSNFTLKIRSTKLEDSAMYFCASNTRVAAEAFFGQGTRLTVV.

This clone was seen a handful of times. The chain couples TRBV28 to TRBJ1-5; 10 bases are shared with TRBD1. The germline V gene has CDR1 MDHEN and CDR2 SYDVKM. V was clipped by 6 bases and J by 5 bases; unmatched bases: 7. CDR3 length: 15 residues. The CDR3 loop reads CASRPTGGIYQPQHF. CDR3 sequence (DNA): TGTGCCAGCAGACCGACAGGGGGCATATATCAGCCCCAGCATTTT.

This chain connects TRBV10-2 to TRBJ2-7; possibly TRBD2 for D (6 bases). V dropped 2 bases and J dropped 0 bases, with 8 bases sitting between them. Looked up from germline, CDR1 is WSHSY and CDR2 is SAAADI. This CDR3 contains 14 residues. The CDR3 DNA is TGCGCCAGCAGTGAGAGGAGGGACTCCTACGAGCAGTACTTC. This sequence encodes CASSERRDSYEQYF.

This clone was recorded a few times. The chain is built from TRBV6-5 and TRBJ2-7, with TRBD1 matching over 8 bases. The germline V gene encodes CDR1 MNHEY and CDR2 SVGAGI. Trimming removed 8 bases from V and 0 bases from J; junction bases left unmatched: 6. The CDR3 totals 14 residues. The CDR3 region is CASGNDRGSYEQYF. DNA for the CDR3: TGTGCCAGCGGAAACGACAGGGGCTCCTACGAGCAGTACTTC.

This clone was counted a few times. The chain employs TRBV4-3 and TRBJ1-2, with D possibly matching TRBD1 (6 bases). The V end was cut by 1 base, the J end by 4 bases, with 16 bases between. The CDR3 spans 16 residues. From germline, CDR1 is LGHNA and CDR2 YSLEER. The CDR3 nucleotides are TGCGCCAGCAGCCAAGGTATCTCAGGGGTTGGCTATGGCTACACCTTC. Its protein is CASSQGISGVGYGYTF.

This clone came up a few times. V usage is TRBV5-6 and J usage is TRBJ2-5; TRBD1 aligns across 9 bases. The CDR3 loop spans 15 amino acids. The ends lost 4 bases at V and 5 bases at J; junction bases unmatched: 9. Per the germline V gene, CDR1 is SGHDT and CDR2 is YYEEEE. CDR3 nucleotides: TGTGCCAGCAGCACCGGACAGGGGCGGGAGGAGACCCAGTACTTC. Translation: CASSTGQGREETQYF.